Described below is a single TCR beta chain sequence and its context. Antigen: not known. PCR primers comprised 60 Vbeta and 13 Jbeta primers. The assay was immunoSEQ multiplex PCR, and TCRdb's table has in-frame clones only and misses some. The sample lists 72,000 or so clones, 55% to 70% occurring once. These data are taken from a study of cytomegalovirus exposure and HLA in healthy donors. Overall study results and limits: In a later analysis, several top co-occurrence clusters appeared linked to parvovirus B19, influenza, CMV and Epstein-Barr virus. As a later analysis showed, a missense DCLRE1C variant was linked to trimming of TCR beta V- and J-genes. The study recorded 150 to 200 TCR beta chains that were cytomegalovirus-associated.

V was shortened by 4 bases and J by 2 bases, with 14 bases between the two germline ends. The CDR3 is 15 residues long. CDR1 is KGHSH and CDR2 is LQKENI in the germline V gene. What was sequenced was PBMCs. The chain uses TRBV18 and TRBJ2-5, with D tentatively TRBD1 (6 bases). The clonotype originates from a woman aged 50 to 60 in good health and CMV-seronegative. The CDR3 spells CASSLLEGVQETQYF. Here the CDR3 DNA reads TGTGCCAGCTCACTATTAGAGGGGGTTCAAGAGACCCAGTACTTC.